This entry is about one T cell receptor beta chain. The target of this receptor is not known. There are no base qualities to consult, and no much larger clone falls within one base. The source of the sample is a study of cytomegalovirus exposure and HLA in healthy donors (dated by TCRdb to 2016 to 2017). Background on the whole study: According to an earlier analysis of several hundred of the donors, about 179 million T cells yielded 117 million unique TCR beta sequences and about 300 Gb of sequence data. HLA typing included class I and class II loci at four-digit resolution. A later analysis re-examined previously published TCR beta repertoires from around 670 donors and added high-resolution HLA genotyping to investigate patterns of TCR occurrence. Donor age, sex, ethnicity and CMV serostatus were collected together with the repertoire data. An earlier analysis of some 500 of the donors used high-throughput TCR beta sequencing to judge whether each TCR beta V gene segment behaved as functional or pseudogenic. The study was designed to test whether signatures of past pathogen exposure could be identified by cataloging public T cell receptors. To predict cytomegalovirus infection status, the study combined high-throughput TCR immunosequencing, statistical association of individual TCRs with disease status, and machine learning. About five DR-DQ haplotypes were treated as single units for association and clustering because of strong linkage in the cohort. Every repertoire in the discovery cohort had been generated on one and the same sequencing platform. An early release covering approximately 600 HLA-typed donors comprised 300 to 350 gigabases of sequencing data and around 86 million unique TCR sequences. Genome-wide SNP genotypes for about 65% of the 666 donors were used in a later genetic analysis, which treated that subset as a discovery cohort. The number of donors typed differed by locus, with about 629-630 for A, B, C, DRB1 and DQB1, over 500 for DQA1, some 570 for DPA1, and about 450 for DPB1. Of the roughly 400 genotyped donors, over 65% fell in the genetic ancestry cluster associated with self-reported Caucasian donors. In the later analysis, no new phenotypic data were used to find candidate immune exposures; instead, reliance was placed on TCR beta sequences and their occurrence across donors. Among roughly 400 genotyped donors of the cohort, an average of around 250,000 unique TCR beta nucleotide sequences was sequenced per donor, of which about 18% were non-productive. Besides the first cohort of 550 to 750 subjects, a separate validation cohort made up of around 120 different subjects was used. Using immunosequencing, the study profiled T cell repertoires from fewer than 700 subjects and related those repertoires to cytomegalovirus serostatus.

Overall study results and their limits: Linkage disequilibrium might explain the correlated functional status among segregating V segments, but an unknown experimental factor could not be ruled out. In this cohort, only TCR beta chains were sequenced, and detectable features were limited by the absence of alpha or paired-chain data. Because some donors lacked HLA typing at each locus, the association tests relied only on the typed subset. A later analysis found that HLA-associated TCR beta chains were more clonally expanded and had lower generation probabilities than equally common non-associated chains. V-gene and J-gene trimming of TCR beta chains was associated with a missense DCLRE1C variant in a later genetic analysis, and the association was replicated in an independent cohort. When HLA alleles, especially DR and DQ, strongly co-occurred, TCR associations were difficult to assign to individual alleles. A few of the identified cytomegalovirus-associated TCR beta chains were confirmed in vitro to be specific for cytomegalovirus antigens. A cluster of highly shared sequence variants was judged likely to be a technical artifact of the sequencing pipeline. According to a later analysis, parvovirus B19, influenza, CMV and Epstein-Barr virus appeared linked to several top co-occurrence clusters. Specific HLA alleles were associated with 15,000 to 20,000 TCR beta sequences at a false discovery rate of 0.05 in a later analysis. In a later analysis, the rate of TCR association differed among HLA loci, with DRB1 alleles having the most associated TCRs and HLA-C alleles having the fewest. According to the authors, the approach could potentially be generalized to other disease states and immunological phenotypes. In a later analysis, most CMV-associated TCR beta chains were found to appear HLA-restricted, with HLA associations seemingly driven largely by CMV exposure. Broadly in line with IMGT annotations, most TCR beta V segments showed up in productive rearrangements about 87% or about 30% of the time in an earlier analysis of several hundred of the donors. For the cohort, immune exposure information was limited to CMV serostatus. A further reported finding was that TCR beta sequences accurately predicted the HLA-A and HLA-B alleles for most subjects in the first cohort. The earlier analysis of a few hundred of the donors excluded roughly 16 rarely observed V segments, including chromosome 9 orphons, because counts were too low. The 87-base-pair reads could not distinguish some IMGT-functional V segments, including TRBV6-2 and TRBV6-3, so those segments were excluded. Across donors, most TCR sequences were observed very rarely, whereas some public TCRs were present in many individuals. The classifier was reported to diagnose cytomegalovirus status with high specificity and sensitivity in both the original and validation cohorts. Compared with the roughly 720-donor mean, donors in an Asian-associated ancestry cluster had fewer N-insertions in productive TCRs, according to a later genetic analysis. A total of fewer than 200 TCR beta chains were listed by the study as associated with cytomegalovirus. Roughly uniform sequencing depth across donors was assumed in presence/absence analyses, although this assumption may not hold.

Library prep was done by the immunoSEQ multiplex PCR assay. A mixture of 60 forward primers for TCR Vbeta segments and 13 reverse primers for TCR Jbeta segments was used in the multiplex PCR. A multiplex PCR assay on genomic DNA amplified the CDR3 region of rearranged TCR beta genes. On the Illumina HiSeq System, the amplified TCR beta libraries were sequenced as 87-base-pair reads. The source study handled its data this way. Across the 670 or so repertoires, a later analysis counted 75 million to 90 million unique TCR beta chains, roughly 11 million of which were shared by at least two donors. Raw reads were error-corrected and collapsed into unique sequences by a nearest-neighbor algorithm in which closely related sequences were merged to remove PCR and sequencing errors. Alignment of CDR3 sequences to IMGT reference sequences was used to assign V, D and J gene segments. For a sequence to be retained, at least a six-nucleotide match to both a V gene segment and a J gene segment was required. A rearrangement counted as productive if the CDR3 had no stop codons and remained in frame with V and J, and every other rearrangement counted as non-productive. Following IMGT convention, CDR3 was defined as the stretch from the second conserved V-encoded cysteine up to the conserved J-encoded phenylalanine. In an earlier analysis of more than 550 of the donors, sequences lacking an unambiguous match to a single V gene segment were excluded. In an earlier analysis of 500 to 750 of the donors, V segments were called functional above 56.7% productive rearrangements and were called segregating when the between-donor standard deviation exceeded 5%. A statistical classification framework was developed to diagnose cytomegalovirus status using the catalog of TCR beta chain sequences. In a later analysis, TCR nucleotide sequences were compared against IMGT/GENE-DB human TR gene sequences so that V and J genes could be assigned. The TCRdist pipeline was used in a later analysis to assign CDR3 sequences and most-parsimonious VDJ recombination scenarios. In a later analysis, every TCR beta chain was defined by the combination of its CDR3 amino acid sequence and its V-gene family, and reads without a unique V-gene family were dropped. In a later analysis, 450 to 600 highly shared, low-generation-probability nucleotide sequences were removed to address suspected cross-contamination and a sequencing artifact. For each public chain, a later analysis derived a clonal expansion index from normalized ranks of inferred template counts within each repertoire. In a later analysis, generation probabilities were computed using a VDJ recombination model fitted to out-of-frame rearrangements, and the results were checked against IGoR. Hypergeometric tests were used in a later analysis to score TCR-TCR, TCR-HLA and TCR-CMV co-occurrence, with a repertoire-size bias correction applied to the TCR pairs. To estimate false discovery rates, a later analysis permuted the HLA or CMV assignments 20 times. In a later analysis, co-occurring TCRs were grouped using DBSCAN, and TCRdist sequence similarity was added for clustering within HLA-allele-positive subsets. Co-occurrence clustering excluded repertoires with fewer than 30,000 or more than 120,000 public chains, plus five with anomalous nucleotide sharing. Not all clones reach the TCRdb copy of this immuneACCESS table, which keeps in-frame sequences only. Checked studies attribute under half of the gap to unresolved V genes and leave the rest unexplained. That table is the source of V, J and clone size, and D and trimming were worked out from the DNA. The sample contains roughly 150,000 clones, over 60% of them found a single time. The biggest ten clones account for 3% of the sample.

Reading from cysteine to phenylalanine, the CDR3 counts 12 amino acids. CDR3 DNA only is kept here, 36 bases in frame from base 1. CDR1 and CDR2 (KGHSH, LQKENI) derive from the germline V gene. Trimming removed 6 bases from V and 6 bases from J; the gene matches leave 4 bases unexplained. The cohort consisted of 650 to 850 healthy bone marrow donors. At the time of sampling, every cohort member was nominally healthy, though immune exposures that went unrecorded were likely present. The donor tested CMV seropositive, placing the donor among the approximately 310 seropositive members of the cohort. Every donor gave a peripheral blood sample, and the peripheral blood mononuclear cells from that sample were used for TCR beta sequencing. The Qiagen DNeasy Blood Extraction Kit was used to extract genomic DNA from the blood cell samples.

The chain was built from TRBV18 and TRBJ1-1, and TRBD1 aligns with 7 junction nucleotides. The origin of this receptor is a woman in her twenties or thirties in good health and CMV-seropositive. Sequenced input: PBMCs. The CDR3 reads CASSLGTAEAFF. The nucleotide sequence is given as TGTGCCAGCTCCCTGGGGACAGCTGAAGCTTTCTTT.